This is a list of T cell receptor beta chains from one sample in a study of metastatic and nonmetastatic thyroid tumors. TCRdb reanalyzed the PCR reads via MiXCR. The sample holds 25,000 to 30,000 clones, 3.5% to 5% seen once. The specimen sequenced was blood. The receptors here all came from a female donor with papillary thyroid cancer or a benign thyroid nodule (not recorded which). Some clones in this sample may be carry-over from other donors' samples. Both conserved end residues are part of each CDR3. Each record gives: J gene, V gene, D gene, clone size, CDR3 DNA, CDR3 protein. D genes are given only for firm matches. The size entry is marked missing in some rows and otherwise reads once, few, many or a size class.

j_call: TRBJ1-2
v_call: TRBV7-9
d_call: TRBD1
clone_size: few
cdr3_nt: TGTGCCAGCAGCTTAGAAAGGGACAGGGAGGGTTGCGGCTACACCTTC
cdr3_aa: CASSLERDREGCGYTF

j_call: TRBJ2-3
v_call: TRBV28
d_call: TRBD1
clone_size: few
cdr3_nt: TGTGCCAGCAGTTTATGGGGACAGGGTAGCACAGATACGCAGTATTTT
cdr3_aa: CASSLWGQGSTDTQYF

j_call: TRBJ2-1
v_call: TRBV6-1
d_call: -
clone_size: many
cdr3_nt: TGTGCCAGCAGGACGACTAGACTGCGGAAGAATGAGCAGTTCTTC
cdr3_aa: CASRTTRLRKNEQFF

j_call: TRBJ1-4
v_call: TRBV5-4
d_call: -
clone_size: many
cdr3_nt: TGTGCCAGCAGCTCTACGTCGTCCGATATTAATGAAAAACTGTTTTTT
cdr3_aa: CASSSTSSDINEKLFF

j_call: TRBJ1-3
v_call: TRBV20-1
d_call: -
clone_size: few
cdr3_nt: TGCAGTGCTAGAGGGGGTAGGGAAGGGTTGGACACCATATATTTT
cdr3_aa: CSARGGREGLDTIYF

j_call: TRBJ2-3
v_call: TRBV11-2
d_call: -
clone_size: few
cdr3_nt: TGTGCCAGCAGCCCGTTGGGAGGTGCGGCAGATACGCAGTATTTT
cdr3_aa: CASSPLGGAADTQYF

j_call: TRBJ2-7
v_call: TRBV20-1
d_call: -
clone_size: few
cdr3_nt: TGCAGTGCTAGAAAAGACCCAGGGGGGAACGAGCAGTACTTC
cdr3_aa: CSARKDPGGNEQYF

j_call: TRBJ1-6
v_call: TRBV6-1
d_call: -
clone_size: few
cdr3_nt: TGTGCCAGCAGTGAAGGCTACAGGGACTCACCCCTCCACTTT
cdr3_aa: CASSEGYRDSPLHF

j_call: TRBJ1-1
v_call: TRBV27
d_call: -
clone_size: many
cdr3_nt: TGTGCCAGCCGAAAATTGGGTGACACTGAAGCTTTCTTT
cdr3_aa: CASRKLGDTEAFF

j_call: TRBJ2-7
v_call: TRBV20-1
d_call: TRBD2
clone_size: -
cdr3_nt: TGCAGTGCTAGAGCCCCCATGACTAGCGGGGCCTACGAGCAGTACTTC
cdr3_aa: CSARAPMTSGAYEQYF

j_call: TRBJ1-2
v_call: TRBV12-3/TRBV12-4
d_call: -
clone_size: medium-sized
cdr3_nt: TGTGCCAGTTCAAAAGACTATGGCTACACCTTC
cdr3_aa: CASSKDYGYTF

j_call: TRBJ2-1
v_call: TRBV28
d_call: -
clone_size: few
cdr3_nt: TGTGCCAGTAACTCGCTCAACTCCTACAATGAGCAGTTCTTC
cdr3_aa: CASNSLNSYNEQFF

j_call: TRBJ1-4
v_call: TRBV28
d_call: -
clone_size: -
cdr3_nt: TGTGCCAGCAGTTTGGGGGGGGGCGTCAATGAAAAACTGTTTTTT
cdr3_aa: CASSLGGGVNEKLFF

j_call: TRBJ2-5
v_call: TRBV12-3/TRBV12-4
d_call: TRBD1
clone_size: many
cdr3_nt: TGTGCCAGCAGTCCCCTCGGGACAGGGGGGGAGACCCAGTACTTC
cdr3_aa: CASSPLGTGGETQYF

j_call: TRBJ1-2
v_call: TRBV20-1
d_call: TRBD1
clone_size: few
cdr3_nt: TGCAGTGATTGGAGGGGGCATAACTATGTCTATACCTTC
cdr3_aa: CSDWRGHNYVYTF

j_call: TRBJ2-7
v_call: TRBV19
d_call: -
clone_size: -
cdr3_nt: TGTGCCAGTAGTATCAGGGGTACCTACGAGCGGTACTTC
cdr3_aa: CASSIRGTYERYF

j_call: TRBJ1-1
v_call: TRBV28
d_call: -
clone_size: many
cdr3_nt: TGTGCCAGCAGTTTATTATCAGGGGACACTGAAGCTTTCTTT
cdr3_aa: CASSLLSGDTEAFF

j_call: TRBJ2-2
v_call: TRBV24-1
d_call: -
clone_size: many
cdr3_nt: TGTGCCACCAGGGGGGCGGCCGGGGGGTCCACCGGGGAGCTGTTTTTT
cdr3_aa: CATRGAAGGSTGELFF

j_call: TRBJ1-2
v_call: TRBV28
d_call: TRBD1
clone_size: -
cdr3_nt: TGTGCCAGCAGTTCCTGGGAACGACAGGGAAATGGCTACACCTTC
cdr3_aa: CASSSWERQGNGYTF

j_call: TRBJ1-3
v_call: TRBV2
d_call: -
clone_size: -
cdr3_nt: TGTGCCAGCCAAAAGGCCTCGAAAGGAAACACCATATATTTT
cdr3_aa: CASQKASKGNTIYF

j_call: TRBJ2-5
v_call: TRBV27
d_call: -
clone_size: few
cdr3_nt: TGTGCCAGCAGTTTATCGCGGGGGCGCAGTGAGACCCAGTACTTC
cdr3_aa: CASSLSRGRSETQYF

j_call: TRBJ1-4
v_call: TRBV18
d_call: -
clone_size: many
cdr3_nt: TGTGCCAGCTCACCATCACCGGACGCAGAAAAACTGTTTTTT
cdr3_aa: CASSPSPDAEKLFF

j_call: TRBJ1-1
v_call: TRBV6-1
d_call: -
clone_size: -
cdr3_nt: TGTGCCAGCATTGAAGGGGGGAACACTGAAGCTTTCTTT
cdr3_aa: CASIEGGNTEAFF

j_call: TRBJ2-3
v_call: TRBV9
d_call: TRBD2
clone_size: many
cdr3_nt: TGTGCCAGCAGCGTAGGGTCTAGCGGGAGGGGATCAGATACGCAGTATTTT
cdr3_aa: CASSVGSSGRGSDTQYF

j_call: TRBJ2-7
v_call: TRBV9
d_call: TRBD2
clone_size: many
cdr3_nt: TGTGCCAGCAGCCCGAGCGCGGGAGGTTCCTACGAGCAGTACTTC
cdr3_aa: CASSPSAGGSYEQYF

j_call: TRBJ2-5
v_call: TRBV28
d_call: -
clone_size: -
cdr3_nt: TGTGCCAGCAGTTTATCGGCCGGGGGCCAAGAGACCCAGTACTTC
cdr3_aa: CASSLSAGGQETQYF

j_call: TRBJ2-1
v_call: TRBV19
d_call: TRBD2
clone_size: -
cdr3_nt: TGTGCCAGTAGGGGTCTGAGCGGGAACAATGAGCAGTTCTTC
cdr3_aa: CASRGLSGNNEQFF

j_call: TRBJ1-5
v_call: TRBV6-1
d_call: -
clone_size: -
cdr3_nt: TGTGCCAGCAGTGAAGTTGGGAGCAATCAGCCCCAGCATTTT
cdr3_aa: CASSEVGSNQPQHF

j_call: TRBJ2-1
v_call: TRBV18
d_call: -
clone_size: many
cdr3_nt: TGTGCCAGCTCACGGGTGGGGAATGAGCAGTTCTTC
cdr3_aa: CASSRVGNEQFF

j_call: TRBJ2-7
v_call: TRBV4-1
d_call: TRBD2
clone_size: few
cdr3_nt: TGCGCCAGCAGCCAAGATAGGAGGGTCGGAACTAGCGGGAGGGAGAGGTCCTACGAGCAGTACTTC
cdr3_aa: CASSQDRRVGTSGRERSYEQYF

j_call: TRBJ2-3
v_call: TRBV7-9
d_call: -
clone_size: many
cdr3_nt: TGTGCCAGCAGCCCTCCAGGGAGTACCACAGATACGCAGTATTTT
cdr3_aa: CASSPPGSTTDTQYF

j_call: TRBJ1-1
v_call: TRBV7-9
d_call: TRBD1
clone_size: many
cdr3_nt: TGTGCCAGCAGCTTAGCGGGGGCAGGGGGCGGCACTGAAGCTTTCTTT
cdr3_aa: CASSLAGAGGGTEAFF

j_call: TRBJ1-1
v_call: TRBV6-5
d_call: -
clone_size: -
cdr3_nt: TGTGCCAGCAGTTACTCGACTCCCGAAGCTTTCTTT
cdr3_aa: CASSYSTPEAFF